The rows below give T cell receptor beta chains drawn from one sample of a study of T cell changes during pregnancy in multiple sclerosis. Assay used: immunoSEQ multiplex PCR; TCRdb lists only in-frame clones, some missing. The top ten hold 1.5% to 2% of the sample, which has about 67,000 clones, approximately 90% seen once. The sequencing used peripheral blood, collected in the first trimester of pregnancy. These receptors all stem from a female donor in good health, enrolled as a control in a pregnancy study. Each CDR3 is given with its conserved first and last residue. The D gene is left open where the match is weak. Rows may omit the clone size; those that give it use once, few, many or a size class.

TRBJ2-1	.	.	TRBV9	TGTGCCAGCAGCGTAGGAGGCGGGCCCACTAATGAGCAGTTCTTC	CASSVGGGPTNEQFF
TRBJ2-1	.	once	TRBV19	TGTGCCAGCAAAGATAGCGGGACAGGGTCCTACAATGAGCAGTTCTTC	CASKDSGTGSYNEQFF
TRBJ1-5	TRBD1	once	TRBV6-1	TGTGCCAGCAGTGGGGGGACAGGGGGCGAGGGTCAGCCCCAGCATTTT	CASSGGTGGEGQPQHF
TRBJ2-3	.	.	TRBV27	TGTGCCAGCAGTTTTCGCATACTTCCAGATACGCAGTATTTT	CASSFRILPDTQYF
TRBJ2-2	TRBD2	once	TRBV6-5	TGTGCCAGCAGACCGGGACTAGCGGGCACCGGGGAGCTGTTTTTT	CASRPGLAGTGELFF
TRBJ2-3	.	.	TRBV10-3	TGTGCCACCAAACTAGCCCCGGGTAGGGCAGATACGCAGTATTTT	CATKLAPGRADTQYF
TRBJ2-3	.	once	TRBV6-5	TGTGCCAGCAGTTTAGACGTGGAGTCAGATACGCAGTATTTT	CASSLDVESDTQYF
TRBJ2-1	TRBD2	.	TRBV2	TGTGCCAGCAGTGAGACTAGCGGTAGTTCCTACAATGAGCAGTTCTTC	CASSETSGSSYNEQFF
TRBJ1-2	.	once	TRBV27	TGTGCCAGCAGGGACAGAGCCGTCTTAGCTAACTATGGCTACACCTTC	CASRDRAVLANYGYTF
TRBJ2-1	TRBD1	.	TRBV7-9	TGTGCCAGCAGCTTAGCGGACAGGGCGAATGAGCAGTTCTTC	CASSLADRANEQFF
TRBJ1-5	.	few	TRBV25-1	TGTGCCAGCAATCGGGGTAGCAATCAGCCCCAGCATTTT	CASNRGSNQPQHF
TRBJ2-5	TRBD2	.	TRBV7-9	TGTGCCAGCAGCTCGGGGGGAAGCGGGAACCAAGAGACCCAGTACTTC	CASSSGGSGNQETQYF
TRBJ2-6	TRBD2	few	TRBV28	TGTGCCAGCAGTTTAGGGACTAGCGGCTCTGGGGCCAACGTCCTGACTTTC	CASSLGTSGSGANVLTF
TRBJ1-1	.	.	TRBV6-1	TGTGCCAGCAGTGCCGGGGGCACTGAAGCTTTCTTT	CASSAGGTEAFF
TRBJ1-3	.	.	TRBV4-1	TGCGCCAGCAGCCCTTGGAGCCTCTCTGGAAACACCATATATTTT	CASSPWSLSGNTIYF
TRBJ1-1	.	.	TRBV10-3	TGTGCCATCAGTGACCCCGCCAGGTTGGGGCCTGAAGCTTTCTTT	CAISDPARLGPEAFF